Listed here are 3 T cell receptor beta chains from one sample, sequenced in a study of blood T cell repertoires in COVID-19. Produced via immunoSEQ multiplex PCR; TCRdb's table is partial and in-frame only. Among 130,000 or so clones listed, around four fifths were seen once. The sample comprised peripheral blood. All receptors come from a human donor in a cohort sampled during active COVID-19.

CDR3 protein: CASNPREQGASPWGQPQHF. In DNA, the CDR3 is TGTGCCAGCAACCCGCGGGAACAGGGGGCAAGTCCTTGGGGTCAGCCCCAGCATTTT. V usage is TRBV21-1 and J usage is TRBJ1-5; the tabulated D call, TRBD1, remains unverified against the DNA. TRBV21-1 is noted as a pseudogene. This CDR3 has 19 amino acids.

The gene calls are TRBV6-4 and TRBJ2-1, with 10 bases aligning to TRBD2. The germline gives CDR1 MRHNA, CDR2 SNTAGT. The CDR3 length is 17 residues. The V and J ends lost 2 bases and 7 bases, in that order; junction bases with no gene match: 11. The CDR3 region has the DNA TGTGCCAGCAGTGACGGGGCCCGGAGCGGGAGGGTGAATGAGCAGTTCTTC. This codes for CASSDGARSGRVNEQFF.

The chain has TRBV4-2 and TRBJ1-1; possibly TRBD1 for D (5 bases). This CDR3 has 13 amino acids. Germline assignment: CDR1 LGHNA and CDR2 YNFKEQ. The V gene lost 1 base and the J gene lost 5 bases, with 8 bases spanning the gap. The CDR3 nucleotides read TGTGCCAGCAGCCAAGGGGAGGGGACTGAAGCTTTCTTT. This codes for CASSQGEGTEAFF.